The source of this T cell receptor beta chain is a study of T cell responses to AZD1222 COVID-19 vaccine. Study-level results: Compared with day 0, the breadth and depth of the Spike-specific TCR repertoire rose significantly after two doses of AZD1222. After the peak T cell response, and only then, were repertoires sampled.

Concerning this clone itself: What it binds is unknown.

Data came from immunoSEQ multiplex PCR; TCRdb stores just in-frame clones and leaves some out. The table includes 140,000 or so clones, 85% to 95% detected once. Germline assignment: CDR1 MNHEY and CDR2 SVGEGT. This CDR3 is built from 15 residues. The germline V and J ends were trimmed by 4 bases and 5 bases, with 17 bases remaining between them. The receptor was isolated from an adult who had recovered from COVID-19. Sequenced material: peripheral blood, taken after recovery from COVID-19. V gene TRBV6-2 or TRBV6-3 combines with J gene TRBJ2-5, with D possibly TRBD1 on 6 matching bases. The CDR3 region has the DNA TGTGCCAGCAGTTCCCTAGACAGGCGGGTGGAGACCCAGTACTTC. It encodes CASSSLDRRVETQYF.